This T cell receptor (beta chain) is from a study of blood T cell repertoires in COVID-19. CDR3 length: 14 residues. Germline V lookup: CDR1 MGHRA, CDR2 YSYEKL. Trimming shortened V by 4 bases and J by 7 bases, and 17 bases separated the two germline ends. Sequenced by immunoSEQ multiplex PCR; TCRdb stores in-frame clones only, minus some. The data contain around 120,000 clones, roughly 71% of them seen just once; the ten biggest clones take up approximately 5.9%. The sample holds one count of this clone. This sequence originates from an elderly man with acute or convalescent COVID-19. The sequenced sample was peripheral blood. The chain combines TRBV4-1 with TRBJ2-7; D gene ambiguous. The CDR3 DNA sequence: TGCGCCAGCAGCCTATATGACCCTACTACTGAGCAGTACTTC. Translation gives CASSLYDPTTEQYF.